These 21 T cell receptor beta chains were all obtained from the same sample, sequenced in a study of regulatory T cells in long-lasting Graves disease. The authors built TCR beta libraries using iRepertoire HTBI primers and Arm-PCR of CDR3 regions. TCRdb called the multiplex PCR reads again in MiXCR, with one record for every CDR3 protein. The sample yields 450,000 to 600,000 distinct CDR3 sequences, roughly 15% seen once. As to time point: newly diagnosed GD, antithyroid drugs for less than 3 months. RNA from PBMCs was the source of the TCR library. A further study also used this sample, focusing on T cells in Graves' hyperthyroidism and ophthalmopathy.

The sample in question was peripheral blood mononuclear cells (PBMCs), obtained at new diagnosis, from a patient treated with antithyroid drugs. These receptors were obtained from a man in his forties or fifties with Graves disease.

The table lists this clonotype with many counts. The V and J genes are TRBV28 and TRBJ2-3, with D uncertain. V lost 2 bases, J lost 4 bases, and 4 bases lay in between. This CDR3 contains 12 residues. Germline CDR1 MDHEN, CDR2 SYDVKM. CDR3 DNA sequence: TGTGCCAGCAGTTTAAACTCAGATACGCAGTATTTT. Translation: CASSLNSDTQYF. Complete variable domain (other parts from reference TRBV28 and TRBJ2-3): DVKVTQSSRYLVKRTGEKVFLECVQDMDHENMFWYRQDPGLGLRLIYFSYDVKMKEKGDIPEGYSVSREKKERFSLILESASTNQTSMYLCASSLNSDTQYFGPGTRLTVL.

This clonotype occurred many times. The J gene is TRBJ2-2, the V gene TRBV12-5; 10 bases align to TRBD2. Germline trimming cut 0 bases from V and 5 bases from J; bases unmatched to any gene: 12. Germline V gene lookup returns CDR1 LGHNT and CDR2 FRNRAP. This CDR3 spans 19 amino acids. Written as DNA, the CDR3 is TGTGCTAGTGGTTTGGTAACTCATAGGCTAGCGGGAGTTACCGGGGAGCTGTTTTTT. It specifies CASGLVTHRLAGVTGELFF.

Only a few counts were recorded for this clonotype. An end of the junction does not agree with germline; a read error may underlie this. The chain links TRBV7-2 to TRBJ2-1; 8 bases align to TRBD2. Germline V CDR1 and CDR2: SGHTA, FQGNSA. CDR3 size: 17 residues. The CDR3 loop reads CAGSPSLAGSSYNEQFF. As DNA, the CDR3 is TGTGCCGGCAGCCCCTCCTTAGCGGGGAGCTCCTACAATGAGCAGTTCTTC.

The rearrangement uses TRBV18 and TRBJ2-2; 10 bases map to TRBD2. The CDR3 totals 17 residues. CDR1 is KGHSH and CDR2 is LQKENI in the germline V gene. V gave up 3 bases and J gave up 4 bases; unmatched junction bases: 8. The chain's CDR3 is CASSPIAGGSPTGELFF. The CDR3 nucleotides are TGTGCCAGCTCACCCATAGCGGGAGGCAGCCCCACCGGGGAGCTGTTTTTT. The full variable domain, rest sourced from reference TRBV18 and TRBJ2-2, is NAGVMQNPRHLVRRRGQEARLRCSPMKGHSHVYWYRQLPEEGLKFMVYLQKENIIDESGMPKERFSAEFPKEGPSILRIQQVVRGDSAAYFCASSPIAGGSPTGELFFGEGSRLTVL.

The rearrangement joins TRBV9 to TRBJ2-3; a weak D match, TRBD1 (5 bases). Trimming shortened V by 3 bases and J by 0 bases, and 17 bases separated the two germline ends. This CDR3 region has 17 residues. From germline, CDR1 is SGDLS and CDR2 YYNGEE. The CDR3 bases are TGTGCCAGCAGCGGGCCGGGCAGGGCGAGGAGCACAGATACGCAGTATTTT. Its translation is CASSGPGRARSTDTQYF.

This clonotype showed up many times. The chain combines TRBV28 with TRBJ2-5, with D maybe TRBD2 (5 bases). The V end lost 2 bases, the J end lost 0 bases, and 10 bases lay between the germline ends. Germline assignment: CDR1 MDHEN and CDR2 SYDVKM. CDR3 size: 15 residues. For the CDR3, the DNA is TGTGCCAGCAGTTTAGGAGCGGCGTACCAAGAGACCCAGTACTTC. Translating it yields CASSLGAAYQETQYF.

This clonotype has more than one count but fewer than ten. This rearrangement joins TRBV28 to TRBJ2-5; 14 nucleotides agree with TRBD2. The length of the CDR3 is 15 residues. Trimming at V came to 6 bases and at J to 5 bases, leaving 5 bases not matched to a gene. Germline V lookup: CDR1 MDHEN, CDR2 SYDVKM. The CDR3, as DNA: TGTGCCAGCAGCCCCGGGACTAGCGGGAGTGAGACCCAGTACTTC. It is translated as CASSPGTSGSETQYF. Filled out from reference TRBV28 and TRBJ2-5, the complete variable domain reads DVKVTQSSRYLVKRTGEKVFLECVQDMDHENMFWYRQDPGLGLRLIYFSYDVKMKEKGDIPEGYSVSREKKERFSLILESASTNQTSMYLCASSPGTSGSETQYFGPGTRLLVL.

A note on this clonotype: Given a far larger clone just one base away, this is likely a sequencing read error. Likely a read error: the CDR3 ends without its conserved phenylalanine or tryptophan. V usage is TRBV13 and J usage is TRBJ2-7; D possibly corresponds to TRBD2 (5 bases). The CDR3 totals 13 residues. Trimming stripped 5 bases from V and 4 bases from J, with 12 bases between. The germline CDR1 and CDR2 sequences are PRHDT and FYEKMQ (reference sequence). The CDR3 nucleotides read TGTGCCAGCAGCCCAACGGGCGGGTACGAGCAGTACCTC. It specifies CASSPTGGYEQYL.

This clonotype was seen more than once but under ten times. The rearrangement uses TRBV4-1 and TRBJ1-3; D not certain. V was shortened by 1 base and J by 0 bases, with 13 bases between the two germline ends. The CDR3 contains 17 residues. In germline, CDR1 is MGHRA, CDR2 YSYEKL. The CDR3 is CASSQVGRVPSGNTIYF. The CDR3, as DNA: TGCGCCAGCAGCCAAGTAGGCCGAGTACCCTCTGGAAACACCATATATTTT.

This clonotype was recorded many times. CDR3 amino acids: CASRIDGPDTEAFF. CDR3 DNA: TGTGCCAGCAGAATAGACGGGCCTGACACTGAAGCTTTCTTT. V and J are TRBV7-9 and TRBJ1-1; D uncertain. The CDR3 is 14 amino acids. Germline V lookup: CDR1 SEHNR, CDR2 FQNEAQ (reference sequence). V dropped 6 bases and J dropped 3 bases, with 14 bases sitting between them.

The sample holds many counts of this clonotype. The J gene is TRBJ2-5, the V gene TRBV6-1; 7 positions agree with TRBD2. This CDR3 has 17 amino acids. Germline-derived CDR1 and CDR2 are MNHNS and SASEGT. After removal of 6 bases from V and 0 bases from J, the junction contained 13 bases not matched to a gene. CDR3 DNA sequence: TGTGCCAGCAGCCCTCGGCCTAGCGGCCCATACCAAGAGACCCAGTACTTC. Its translation is CASSPRPSGPYQETQYF.

Concerning this clonotype: The junction departs from the called germline gene at one end, perhaps through a read error. The chain has TRBV27 and TRBJ2-1; 10 nucleotides align to TRBD2. The CDR3 has 17 residues. The V gene's germline CDR1 is MNHEY and CDR2 SMNVEV (reference sequence). CDR3 region: CASSLSLLAGRGNEQFF. The DNA of the CDR3 is TGTGCCAGCAGTCTATCCCTACTAGCGGGAAGGGGGAATGAGCAGTTCTTC.

The V gene is TRBV6-2 or TRBV6-3, the J gene TRBJ2-5, with TRBD1 matching over 9 bases. The V and J ends lost 6 bases and 5 bases, in that order; junction bases with no gene match: 10. This CDR3 region has 15 residues. The germline V gene has CDR1 MNHEY and CDR2 SVGEGT. The CDR3 spells CASSPDRGTGETQYF. As DNA, the CDR3 is TGTGCCAGCAGCCCCGACAGGGGGACGGGCGAGACCCAGTACTTC.

In its sample, this clonotype was seen a few times. The rearrangement joins TRBV14 to TRBJ2-7, with 7 bases identical to TRBD2. The CDR3 is made up of 16 amino acids. Germline V gene lookup returns CDR1 SGHDN and CDR2 FVKESK. With 1 base clipped from V and 5 bases from J, the junction kept 11 bases outside the gene matches. The CDR3, as DNA: TGTGCCAGCAGCCAAGGAGTTCGTGGGGGGGTAGACGAGCAGTACTTC. Protein product: CASSQGVRGGVDEQYF.

This clonotype was recorded only once. The chain is built from TRBV5-1 and TRBJ2-3; D might be TRBD1 (6 bases). The J call may be mistaken, given a closer DNA end match to TRBJ2-5. This CDR3 is built from 14 residues. Germline lookup yields CDR1 SGHRS and CDR2 YFSETQ. CDR3 in amino acids: CASSRRGGIETQYF. The CDR3 DNA sequence: TGCGCCAGCAGCCGGAGAGGGGGAATAGAGACCCAGTACTTC.

The V call is TRBV11-2, the J call TRBJ2-1; TRBD1 matches 7 bases. Germline V gene sequence: CDR1 SGHAT, CDR2 FQNNGV. Losses at the gene ends were 4 bases for V and 2 bases for J; bases not matched to a gene: 5. The CDR3 is 15 residues long. This chain's CDR3 is CASSYTGTAYNEQFF. The CDR3 nucleotides read TGTGCCAGCAGCTATACCGGGACAGCCTACAATGAGCAGTTCTTC.

The chain joins TRBV20-1 to TRBJ2-2; D ambiguous. The germline V gene has CDR1 DFQATT and CDR2 SNEGSKA (reference sequence). CDR3 size: 13 residues. V gave up 4 bases and J gave up 6 bases, with 12 bases separating them. In DNA, the CDR3 is TGCAGTGCTAAAGCTAACGTGGCCGGGGAGCTGTTTTTT. Amino acid sequence: CSAKANVAGELFF.

The J gene is TRBJ1-2, the V gene TRBV30; TRBD1 is a possible D gene (5 bases). The ends were cut back, 5 bases at V and 4 bases at J, with 8 bases in the middle. Germline assignment: CDR1 GTSNPN and CDR2 SVGIG (reference sequence). The CDR3 is made up of 11 amino acids. CDR3 protein: CAWDDSYGYTF. Here the CDR3 DNA reads TGTGCCTGGGACGACAGCTATGGCTACACCTTC.

This clonotype came up many times. The rearrangement links TRBV30 to TRBJ2-7; D is uncertain. Germline loops: CDR1 GTSNPN, CDR2 SVGIG (reference sequence). This CDR3 contains 12 residues. Trimming took 4 bases from V and 6 from J, leaving 13 bases between them. The CDR3 loop reads CAWTVGLGEQYF. Here the CDR3 DNA reads TGTGCCTGGACGGTGGGTTTGGGCGAGCAGTACTTC.

The rearrangement links TRBV10-3 to TRBJ2-1; D is uncertain. Trimming took 5 bases from V and 2 from J, leaving 4 bases between them. Germline V gene sequence: CDR1 ENHRY, CDR2 SYGVKD. This CDR3 spans 12 amino acids. CDR3 in DNA: TGTGCCATCAGTAGCGCCTACAATGAGCAGTTCTTC. Amino acids: CAISSAYNEQFF.

This clonotype turned up a few times. The chain joins TRBV7-9 to TRBJ1-5; weak D call: TRBD1 (6 bases). Germline CDR1 and CDR2: SEHNR and FQNEAQ (reference sequence). V lost 4 bases, J lost 7 bases, and 14 bases lay in between. This CDR3 spans 14 amino acids. This CDR3 reads CASSSTGTGQPQHF. The CDR3 bases are TGTGCCAGCAGCTCGACAGGAACGGGGCAGCCCCAGCATTTT.